This T cell receptor beta chain was captured in a study of blood T cell repertoires in COVID-19. Method: immunoSEQ multiplex PCR; TCRdb's copy keeps in-frame clones and lacks some. The sample comprises 30,000 or so clones, roughly two thirds of which are singletons, and approximately 16% rests with the top ten. There are 16 residues in the CDR3. Trimming removed 0 bases at V and 2 bases at J, with 12 bases between. Germline CDR1 MGHRA, CDR2 YSYEKL. Sequenced sample: peripheral blood. The receptor was isolated from a human donor in a cohort sampled during active COVID-19. This chain joins TRBV4-1 and TRBJ2-3; D is possibly TRBD2 (6 bases). CDR3 DNA sequence: TGCGCCAGCAGCCAAGATTTCGGGAGTAACACAGATACGCAGTATTTT. Translated, it gives CASSQDFGSNTDTQYF.